Each of the 17 T cell receptor beta chains below was sequenced from the same sample in a study of shared clonotypes between healthy human individuals (dated by TCRdb to 2018 to 2021). Libraries came from the immunoSEQ multiplex PCR assay. What TCRdb holds here is the immuneACCESS table cut down to in-frame rearrangements. Part of the clones is not present; checked against another copy, under half of the missing clones reflect an unresolved V gene, and the others are unexplained. For this sample there are approximately 2.3 million clones; approximately 95% appear just once. The ten biggest clones cover 0.39% of the sample. Sequencing used naive CD4+ T cells from PBMCs. The sample's cell subset or site label, in plain terms: CD45RA+ positively selected. The receptors here all came from a man aged 18-30 years in good health. Some clones in this sample may be carry-over from other donors' samples.

This chain links TRBV6-1 with TRBJ2-7; D not certain. V lost 10 bases to trimming and J lost 6 bases, with 19 bases between them. The CDR3 covers 13 residues. Germline CDR1 reads MNHNS; CDR2 reads SASEGT. The CDR3 DNA follows: TGTGCCACCCTTCATGCGCGTTTGACCGAGCAGTACTTC. The encoded protein is CATLHARLTEQYF.

The chain has TRBV12-5 and TRBJ2-1; D not resolved. The V end was cut by 4 bases, the J end by 1 base, with 5 bases between. From germline, CDR1 is LGHNT and CDR2 FRNRAP. This CDR3 has 13 amino acids. The CDR3 nucleotides read TGTGCTAGTGGTTGGGGTTCCTACAATGAGCAGTTCTTC. Translation: CASGWGSYNEQFF.

The rearrangement joins TRBV7-2 to TRBJ1-2, with 9 bases identical to TRBD1. CDR3 length: 16 amino acids. V shed 0 bases and J 6 bases; nucleotides not matched to a gene: 8. From germline, CDR1 is SGHTA and CDR2 FQGNSA. The CDR3 DNA sequence: TGTGCCAGCAGCTTAGCGCGTCCGGGACAGGGTCATGGCTACACCTTC. Translating gives CASSLARPGQGHGYTF.

The V gene is TRBV4-3, the J gene TRBJ2-7; D remains unclear. The CDR3 sequence is 14 residues long. CDR1 and CDR2 from the germline V gene are LGHNA and YSLEER. Trimming took off 2 bases at V and 7 bases at J, with 15 bases between the two ends. The CDR3 is CASSQLGYSGEQYF. The CDR3 DNA is TGCGCCAGCAGCCAACTCGGCTACTCTGGGGAGCAGTACTTC.

This chain uses TRBV7-9 with TRBJ2-2; D remains unclear. This CDR3 is built from 14 residues. Trimming removed 5 bases at V and 3 bases at J, with 10 bases between. CDR1 SEHNR and CDR2 FQNEAQ come from the germline V gene (reference sequence). As DNA, the CDR3 is TGTGCCAGCAGCCCCCTCTTTGACACCGGGGAGCTGTTTTTT. It is translated as CASSPLFDTGELFF. Looking up the rest from reference TRBV7-9 and TRBJ2-2 gives the full variable domain: DTGVSQNPRHKITKRGQNVTFRCDPISEHNRLYWYRQTLGQGPEFLTYFQNEAQLEKSRLLSDRFSAERPKGSFSTLEIQRTEQGDSAMYLCASSPLFDTGELFFGEGSRLTVL.

This clone appeared once. The chain recombines TRBV2 with TRBJ1-1; perhaps TRBD1 as D (6 bases). Germline V gene data show CDR1 as SNHLY and CDR2 as FYNNEI. V gave up 5 bases and J gave up 5 bases, with 18 bases separating them. The CDR3 is 15 residues long. The CDR3 DNA sequence: TGTGCCAGCAGTCTCCAAGGGGGGGGGAGGACTGAAGCTTTCTTT. Translating it yields CASSLQGGGRTEAFF.

The J gene is TRBJ2-3, the V gene TRBV7-2; 10 bases are a match to TRBD2. CDR1 is SGHTA, CDR2 FQGNSA, per germline. V gave up 5 bases and J gave up 4 bases; unmatched junction bases: 9. This CDR3 has 16 amino acids. The CDR3 bases are TGTGCCAGCAGCCCCCTAGGACTAGCGGCCGCAGATACGCAGTATTTT. Its protein is CASSPLGLAAADTQYF.

The rearrangement uses TRBV7-3 and TRBJ1-2, with 7 nucleotides matching TRBD1. The trim removed 0 bases at V and 5 bases at J, leaving 3 bases unmatched. The CDR3 covers 14 residues. CDR1 is SGHTA, CDR2 FQGTGA, per germline. The CDR3 bases are TGTGCCAGCAGCTTAACGGGGACAGCGTATGGCTACACCTTC. Translation: CASSLTGTAYGYTF.

This clone was counted a few times. V usage is TRBV18 and J usage is TRBJ1-5; 7 bases match TRBD1. This CDR3 has 15 residues. The J segment lost 4 bases and the V segment lost 6 bases, leaving 9 bases of the junction unmatched. CDR1 KGHSH and CDR2 LQKENI come from the germline V gene. CDR3 nucleotides: TGTGCCAGCTCTTGGACAGGAGGGGCTAATCAGCCCCAGCATTTT. Amino acids: CASSWTGGANQPQHF. The variable domain in full, with the rest retrieved from reference TRBV18 and TRBJ1-5, is NAGVMQNPRHLVRRRGQEARLRCSPMKGHSHVYWYRQLPEEGLKFMVYLQKENIIDESGMPKERFSAEFPKEGPSILRIQQVVRGDSAAYFCASSWTGGANQPQHFGDGTRLSIL.

The rearrangement joins TRBV7-2 to TRBJ1-2; D call uncertain. Germline loops: CDR1 SGHTA, CDR2 FQGNSA. There are 13 residues in the CDR3. Between the trimmed V and J ends, which lost 5 bases and 4 bases, there was a span of 11 bases. The chain's CDR3 is CASSLSALYGYTF. The CDR3 region has the DNA TGTGCCAGCAGCCTCAGTGCTCTCTATGGCTACACCTTC.

The chain recombines TRBV9 with TRBJ2-3; TRBD2 agrees at 8 bases. After removal of 7 bases from V and 4 bases from J, the junction contained 11 bases not matched to a gene. The CDR3 is made up of 15 amino acids. Germline lookup yields CDR1 SGDLS and CDR2 YYNGEE. For the CDR3, the DNA is TGTGCCAGCGAGCGGGGAGCGGGAGCCCCAGATACGCAGTATTTT. It codes for CASERGAGAPDTQYF.

V is TRBV7-2 and J is TRBJ2-1, with 9 positions matching TRBD2. Germline loops: CDR1 SGHTA, CDR2 FQGNSA. With 5 bases clipped from V and 4 bases from J, the junction kept 12 bases outside the gene matches. This CDR3 contains 17 residues. CDR3: CASSELEIAGAYNEQFF. In nucleotides, the CDR3 is TGTGCCAGCAGCGAACTGGAAATAGCGGGAGCGTACAATGAGCAGTTCTTC.

The V and J genes are TRBV7-3 and TRBJ2-2, with D perhaps matching TRBD1 (5 bases). The CDR3 is 14 amino acids. V was pared by 4 bases and J by 7 bases, with 13 bases between. CDR1 SGHTA and CDR2 FQGTGA come from the germline V gene. The CDR3: CASSWHGAGGELFF. CDR3 nucleotides: TGTGCCAGCAGCTGGCATGGGGCCGGCGGGGAGCTGTTTTTT.

The chain employs TRBV5-1 and TRBJ2-7; possibly TRBD2 for D (6 bases). The ends were cut back, 7 bases at V and 2 bases at J, with 16 bases in the middle. Germline CDR1 and CDR2: SGHRS and YFSETQ. This CDR3 comprises 14 residues. The CDR3 loop is CASAPMGGPYEQYF. The CDR3 region has the DNA TGCGCCAGCGCCCCTATGGGAGGCCCCTACGAGCAGTACTTC.

This clone was recorded once. The V gene is TRBV7-9, the J gene TRBJ2-7; D ambiguous. Germline CDR1 reads SEHNR; CDR2 reads FQNEAQ (reference sequence). V lost 7 bases and J 0 bases, leaving 16 bases between the germline ends. The CDR3 loop spans 15 amino acids. The CDR3 loop is CASKPPTASSYEQYF. CDR3 nucleotides: TGTGCCAGCAAACCCCCCACGGCGAGCTCCTACGAGCAGTACTTC.

The rearrangement joins TRBV5-1 to TRBJ2-5; 7 bases are a match to TRBD1. J gave up 2 bases and V 4 bases, and 5 bases lay outside the gene matches. Germline V gene lookup returns CDR1 SGHRS and CDR2 YFSETQ. This CDR3 contains 14 residues. This CDR3 is CASSPGQIQETQYF. CDR3 DNA sequence: TGCGCCAGCAGCCCGGGACAGATTCAAGAGACCCAGTACTTC.

The chain combines TRBV5-1 with TRBJ2-3, with a possible D match to TRBD1 (6 bases). Deletions cut 4 bases from V and 2 bases from J, with 17 bases between. This CDR3 has 16 residues. The germline V gene encodes CDR1 SGHRS and CDR2 YFSETQ. The CDR3 reads CASSLRPGQYTDTQYF. CDR3 sequence (DNA): TGCGCCAGCAGCCTACGACCGGGACAATACACAGATACGCAGTATTTT. Full variable domain (outside the CDR3, taken from reference TRBV5-1 and TRBJ2-3): KAGVTQTPRYLIKTRGQQVTLSCSPISGHRSVSWYQQTPGQGLQFLFEYFSETQRNKGNFPGRFSGRQFSNSRSEMNVSTLELGDSALYLCASSLRPGQYTDTQYFGPGTRLTVL.